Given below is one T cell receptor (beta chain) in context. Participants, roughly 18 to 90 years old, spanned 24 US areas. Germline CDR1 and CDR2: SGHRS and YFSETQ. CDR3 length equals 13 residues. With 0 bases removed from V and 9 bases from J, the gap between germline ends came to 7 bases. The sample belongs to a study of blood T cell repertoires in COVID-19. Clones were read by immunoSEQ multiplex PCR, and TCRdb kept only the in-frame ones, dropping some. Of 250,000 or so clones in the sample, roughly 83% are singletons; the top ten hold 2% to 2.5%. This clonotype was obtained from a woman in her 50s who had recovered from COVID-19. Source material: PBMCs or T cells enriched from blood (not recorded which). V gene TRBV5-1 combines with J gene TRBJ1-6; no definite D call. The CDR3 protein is CASSLANFSPLHF. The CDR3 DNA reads TGCGCCAGCAGCTTGGCCAATTTTTCACCCCTCCACTTT.